The 16 T cell receptor beta chains in this list originate from one sample, sequenced in a study of regulatory T cells in long-lasting Graves disease. Indicated time point: newly diagnosed GD, antithyroid drugs for less than 3 months. From RNA extracted from PBMCs, the TCR library was made. Construction of TCR beta libraries relied on iRepertoire HTBI primers and on Arm-PCR targeting CDR3 regions. TCRdb analysed the multiplex PCR reads with MiXCR anew, one entry per CDR3 protein. Seen here are around 250,000 distinct CDR3 sequences, roughly 18% observed once, and the top ten hold less than 15%. This sample was also put to use in a study of T cells in Graves' hyperthyroidism and ophthalmopathy.

The material was peripheral blood mononuclear cells (PBMCs), obtained at new diagnosis, from a patient treated with antithyroid drugs. The receptors here all came from a woman in her twenties or thirties with Graves disease.

In its sample, this clonotype was seen many times. The V call is TRBV20-1, the J call TRBJ1-2; 8 bases fit TRBD1. Trimming at V came to 5 bases and at J to 8 bases, leaving 7 bases not matched to a gene. The CDR3 length is 12 residues. Germline V gene sequence: CDR1 DFQATT, CDR2 SNEGSKA (reference sequence). The CDR3 DNA is TGCAGTGCTGGTACAGGGGGGGTCGGCTACACCTTC. It is translated as CSAGTGGVGYTF.

This clonotype was observed at least ten times. This rearrangement joins TRBV3-1 to TRBJ2-5; D is undetermined. The CDR3 is 11 residues long. Trimming took 3 bases from V and 5 from J, leaving 4 bases between them. Germline assignment: CDR1 LGHDT and CDR2 YNNKEL (reference sequence). CDR3 region: CASSQEETQYF. CDR3 nucleotides: TGTGCCAGCAGCCAGGAGGAGACCCAGTACTTC.

This clonotype showed up many times. V and J are TRBV2 and TRBJ1-1; 9 bases agree with TRBD1. V was pared by 10 bases and J by 5 bases, with 2 bases of the junction left unmatched. The CDR3 covers 11 residues. Per the germline V gene, CDR1 is SNHLY and CDR2 is FYNNEI. The CDR3: CAIGQGTEAFF. The CDR3 DNA sequence: TGTGCCATCGGACAGGGGACTGAAGCTTTCTTT.

There are many counts of this clonotype. This clone may be a read error of a much larger clone one base away. The chain has TRBV14 and TRBJ1-1; weak D call: TRBD1 (5 bases). V lost 1 base and J lost 6, with 6 bases in between. Germline values: CDR1 SGHDN, CDR2 FVKESK. The CDR3 runs to 12 residues. The CDR3 DNA reads TGTGCCAGCAGCCAAGGGGGGGCTGAAGCTTTCTTT. Encoded protein: CASSQGGAEAFF.

This clonotype was detected ten times or more. V gene TRBV13 combines with J gene TRBJ2-1; no clear D. The CDR3 consists of 14 residues. The V and J ends lost 5 bases and 3 bases respectively, with 11 bases between them. Germline V gives CDR1 PRHDT, CDR2 FYEKMQ (reference sequence). Here the CDR3 reads CASSPIEYYNEQFF. CDR3 coding DNA: TGTGCCAGCAGCCCTATAGAATACTACAATGAGCAGTTCTTC. Filled out from reference TRBV13 and TRBJ2-1, the complete variable domain reads AAGVIQSPRHLIKEKRETATLKCYPIPRHDTVYWYQQGPGQDPQFLISFYEKMQSDKGSIPDRFSAQQFSDYHSELNMSSLELGDSALYFCASSPIEYYNEQFFGPGTRLTVL.

There are many counts of this clonotype. V and J are TRBV5-1 and TRBJ2-7, with 7 bases matching TRBD1. With 4 bases clipped from V and 4 bases from J, the junction kept 11 bases outside the gene matches. Germline CDR1 and CDR2: SGHRS and YFSETQ. The CDR3 has 15 residues. DNA for the CDR3: TGCGCCAGCAGCGAAGACAGACAGGGATATTACGAGCAGTACTTC. This gives the protein CASSEDRQGYYEQYF.

The chain carries TRBV7-3 and TRBJ2-1; tentative D call: TRBD1 (6 bases). Trimming took off 5 bases at V and 5 bases at J, with 10 bases between the two ends. Germline CDR1 SGHTA, CDR2 FQGTGA. This CDR3 contains 13 residues. The CDR3 loop is CASSRTEDNEQFF. The DNA for the CDR3 is TGTGCCAGCAGCCGGACAGAGGACAATGAGCAGTTCTTC.

This chain joins TRBV3-1 and TRBJ1-1; 7 nucleotides match TRBD1. Germline V CDR1 and CDR2: LGHDT, YNNKEL (reference sequence). The CDR3 contains 14 residues. Losses at the gene ends were 4 bases for V and 3 bases for J; bases not matched to a gene: 5. CDR3 sequence: CASSLRQGDTEAFF. The CDR3 DNA reads TGTGCCAGCAGCCTTCGTCAGGGGGACACTGAAGCTTTCTTT.

Details on this clonotype: Since a far larger clone is one base different, this is likely a read error. The chain recombines TRBV12-3 or TRBV12-4 with TRBJ2-7; 7 nucleotides agree with TRBD1. The CDR3 totals 13 residues. V gave up 3 bases and J gave up 7 bases; unmatched junction bases: 6. This chain's CDR3 is CASSLQGESEQYF. CDR3 nucleotide sequence: TGTGCCAGCAGTTTGCAGGGGGAGAGTGAGCAGTACTTC.

This clonotype occurred a few times. This sequence joins TRBV4-1 and TRBJ1-6; D gene ambiguous. The CDR3 sequence is 15 residues long. The ends were cut back, 1 base at V and 3 bases at J, with 7 bases in the middle. Germline V gene sequence: CDR1 MGHRA, CDR2 YSYEKL. The CDR3: CASSQGVIYNSPLHF. CDR3 coding DNA: TGCGCCAGCAGCCAAGGGGTTATCTATAATTCACCCCTCCACTTT.

This clonotype has a count of ten or more. V and J are TRBV6-1 and TRBJ2-1, with D perhaps being TRBD1 or TRBD2 (5 bases each). Looked up from germline, CDR1 is MNHNS and CDR2 is SASEGT. Trimming shortened V by 0 bases and J by 1 base, and 13 bases separated the two germline ends. The CDR3 loop spans 17 amino acids. Here the CDR3 DNA reads TGTGCCAGCAGTGAAGCGCACGGGGCGGGTTCCTACAATGAGCAGTTCTTC. Its translation is CASSEAHGAGSYNEQFF.

This clonotype was seen many times. The rearrangement links TRBV7-9 to TRBJ1-2; 9 bases fit TRBD1. Germline V gene data show CDR1 as SEHNR and CDR2 as FQNEAQ (reference sequence). Trimming removed 3 bases from V and 6 bases from J; junction bases left unmatched: 8. The CDR3 sequence is 15 residues long. The CDR3 sequence is CASSFLTGGYDGYTF. The CDR3 coding sequence is TGTGCCAGCAGCTTCCTGACAGGGGGTTACGATGGCTACACCTTC. The full variable domain, in which reference TRBV7-9 and TRBJ1-2 provide the parts outside the CDR3, is DTGVSQNPRHKITKRGQNVTFRCDPISEHNRLYWYRQTLGQGPEFLTYFQNEAQLEKSRLLSDRFSAERPKGSFSTLEIQRTEQGDSAMYLCASSFLTGGYDGYTFGSGTRLTVV.

This clonotype has at least ten counts. This chain links TRBV20-1 with TRBJ2-1, with D possibly being TRBD1 or TRBD2 (6 bases each). V was pared by 5 bases and J by 7 bases, with 18 bases between. Germline CDR1 is DFQATT and CDR2 is SNEGSKA (reference sequence). The CDR3 totals 14 residues. CDR3 DNA sequence: TGCAGTGCTGGAGGGGGGACGCTGGGGAATGAGCAGTTCTTC. Protein: CSAGGGTLGNEQFF.

This clonotype was seen ten or more times. V gene TRBV5-1 combines with J gene TRBJ1-6; 8 bases align to TRBD1. V trimming: 4 bases; J trimming: 9 bases; junction bases outside the gene matches: 9. This CDR3 is built from 15 residues. CDR1 and CDR2 from the germline V gene are SGHRS and YFSETQ. CDR3 DNA: TGCGCCAGCAGCCCAAGACAGGGGCTGAGTTCACCCCTCCACTTT. Its translation: CASSPRQGLSSPLHF.

This clonotype was observed many times. This chain joins TRBV16 and TRBJ1-5, with D maybe TRBD1 (6 bases). V gave up 0 bases and J gave up 6 bases, with 12 bases separating them. CDR3 length: 15 amino acids. Germline lookup yields CDR1 KGHSY and CDR2 FQNENV. CDR3 sequence: CASSQSSGGGQPQHF. In nucleotides, the CDR3 is TGTGCCAGCAGCCAATCGTCCGGGGGCGGTCAGCCCCAGCATTTT.

Remarks on this clonotype: A much larger clonotype is one base distant, so this may be a read error. The V and J genes are TRBV18 and TRBJ2-5; 7 bases are shared with TRBD2. Losses at the gene ends were 0 bases for V and 11 bases for J; bases not matched to a gene: 9. Germline lookup yields CDR1 KGHSH and CDR2 LQKENI. The length of the CDR3 is 14 residues. The CDR3 loop is CASSPPSVRGEQYF. CDR3 DNA: TGTGCCAGCTCACCACCCTCAGTACGGGGGGAGCAGTACTTC.